The 27 T cell receptor beta chains below all came from one sample that was sequenced in a study of blood T cell repertoires in COVID-19. TCRdb's table, derived via immunoSEQ multiplex PCR, lists solely in-frame clones and lacks some. The sample lists 250,000 to 300,000 clones, approximately 89% seen once, with under 15% in the top ten. The material sequenced was peripheral blood. The receptors here all came from a woman aged 55-75 years with acute or convalescent COVID-19.

This clone occurred once. This chain connects TRBV6-2 or TRBV6-3 to TRBJ2-1, with 12 bases aligning to TRBD2. CDR1 is MNHEY and CDR2 is SVGEGT in the germline V gene. Losses at the gene ends were 2 bases for V and 2 bases for J; bases not matched to a gene: 10. The CDR3 consists of 19 residues. CDR3 DNA: TGTGCCAGCAGTTACGGAGGGTCCGGACTAGCGGGAACCTACAATGAGCAGTTCTTC. Protein sequence: CASSYGGSGLAGTYNEQFF.

This sequence joins TRBV3-1 (or the pseudogene TRBV3-2) and TRBJ1-2; possible D gene TRBD1, 5 bases. V lost 0 bases and J lost 4, with 9 bases in between. The CDR3 contains 14 residues. Germline V CDR1 and CDR2: LGHDT, YNNKEL (reference sequence). The CDR3 DNA follows: TGTGCCAGCAGCCAAGAGGCAGGGTCCTATGGCTACACCTTC. Its translation: CASSQEAGSYGYTF.

The J gene is TRBJ1-5, the V gene TRBV5-8, with a possible D match to TRBD1 (6 bases). CDR3 length: 14 residues. The V end was cut by 5 bases, the J end by 4 bases, with 13 bases between. Germline values: CDR1 SGHTS, CDR2 YDEGEE. The CDR3 coding sequence is TGTGCCAGCAGTATTCCACAGGGAAATCAGCCCCAGCATTTT. Translating gives CASSIPQGNQPQHF.

This clone was observed once. The V and J genes are TRBV30 and TRBJ1-6; D gene uncertain. V lost 0 bases and J lost 8, with 20 bases in between. Germline values: CDR1 GTSNPN, CDR2 SVGIG (reference sequence). The CDR3 has 17 amino acids. For the CDR3, the DNA is TGTGCCTGGAGTGTACGCCGTTCTGGAGGGTTCGATTCACCCCTCCACTTT. As protein: CAWSVRRSGGFDSPLHF.

The chain uses TRBV4-3 and TRBJ2-3; tentatively, D is TRBD1 (5 bases). Trimming took 3 bases from V and 3 from J, leaving 16 bases between them. Germline V CDR1 and CDR2: LGHNA, YSLEER. There are 16 residues in the CDR3. The CDR3 DNA sequence: TGCGCCAGCAGCCAGGAGACAGCCCTAAGGACAGATACGCAGTATTTT. Translated, it gives CASSQETALRTDTQYF.

The chain employs TRBV5-1 and TRBJ2-2, with 8 bases that match TRBD1. J lost 0 bases, V lost 4 bases, and 8 bases had no gene match. The germline gives CDR1 SGHRS, CDR2 YFSETQ. This CDR3 is built from 17 residues. The CDR3 reads CASSDERTGPNTGELFF. CDR3 coding DNA: TGCGCCAGCAGCGACGAACGGACAGGGCCGAACACCGGGGAGCTGTTTTTT.

V is TRBV13 and J is TRBJ1-6; no clear D. This CDR3 spans 19 amino acids. V lost 5 bases and J lost 0, with 20 bases in between. CDR1 PRHDT and CDR2 FYEKMQ come from the germline V gene (reference sequence). DNA for the CDR3: TGTGCCAGCAGCCTTACGGGTACTTCGAGGAGCTCCTATAATTCACCCCTCCACTTT. Translation: CASSLTGTSRSSYNSPLHF.

The table lists this clone with a count of one. V gene TRBV9 combines with J gene TRBJ2-2; D unresolved. The germline V gene encodes CDR1 SGDLS and CDR2 YYNGEE. V lost 4 bases and J lost 9, with 13 bases in between. This CDR3 contains 13 residues. The CDR3 spells CASSPRLARELFF. The CDR3, as DNA: TGTGCCAGCAGCCCTCGACTCGCGCGGGAGCTGTTTTTT.

The V gene is TRBV3-1 (or the pseudogene TRBV3-2), the J gene TRBJ1-1, with D perhaps matching TRBD1 (6 bases). CDR1 and CDR2 (germline): LGHDT, YNNKEL (reference sequence). The CDR3 extends over 13 amino acids. Trimming left V 8 bases short and J 4 bases short, with 14 bases between. The CDR3 reads CASVPRGATEAFF. The CDR3 DNA sequence: TGTGCCAGCGTCCCCAGGGGCGCCACTGAAGCTTTCTTT.

J is TRBJ2-1 and V is TRBV6-5, with 11 bases identical to TRBD1. Trimming cost V 7 bases and J 4 bases; bases outside gene matches: 6. This CDR3 spans 15 amino acids. Per the germline V gene, CDR1 is MNHEY and CDR2 is SVGAGI. CDR3 nucleotides: TGTGCCAGCATCCCGGACAGGGGGCGATACAATGAGCAGTTCTTC. Protein product: CASIPDRGRYNEQFF.

Here the CDR3 reads CATSGGGLAKNIQYF. CDR3 coding DNA: TGTGCCACCAGCGGGGGGGGGCTAGCCAAAAACATTCAGTACTTC. V is TRBV15 and J is TRBJ2-4, with D maybe TRBD2 (7 bases). Trimming shortened V by 5 bases and J by 0 bases, and 11 bases separated the two germline ends. This CDR3 has 15 amino acids. CDR1 and CDR2 from the germline V gene are LNHNV and YYDKDF (reference sequence).

The chain carries TRBV7-2 and TRBJ1-5; D possibly corresponds to TRBD1 (5 bases). The CDR3 contains 13 residues. CDR1 and CDR2 (germline): SGHTA, FQGNSA. The V end lost 0 bases, the J end lost 7 bases, and 7 bases lay between the germline ends. The CDR3 DNA sequence: TGTGCCAGCAGCTTAGCACAGGCGCAGCCCCAGCATTTT. Residues: CASSLAQAQPQHF.

Only a few counts were recorded for this clone. The chain links TRBV6-4 to TRBJ1-1; D is undetermined. V was clipped by 6 bases and J by 0 bases, with 8 bases between them. In germline, CDR1 is MRHNA, CDR2 SNTAGT. The CDR3 is 13 amino acids. The CDR3 DNA is TGTGCCAGCAGCGCCTCAGTGAACACTGAAGCTTTCTTT. Encoded protein: CASSASVNTEAFF.

The chain uses TRBV7-9 and TRBJ1-3; 8 nucleotides agree with TRBD1. Germline values: CDR1 SEHNR, CDR2 FQNEAQ (reference sequence). The CDR3 is made up of 18 amino acids. J was trimmed by 0 bases and V by 1 base; bases with no gene match: 8. The CDR3: CASSLVPVGQGSGNTIYF. CDR3 DNA: TGTGCCAGCAGCTTAGTCCCCGTCGGACAGGGCTCTGGAAACACCATATATTTT.

The J gene is TRBJ1-1, the V gene TRBV5-6; D call uncertain. The CDR3 loop spans 11 amino acids. The germline gives CDR1 SGHDT, CDR2 YYEEEE. The V and J ends lost 5 bases and 2 bases respectively, with 4 bases between them. CDR3 protein: CASSKNTEAFF. The CDR3 coding sequence is TGTGCCAGCAGTAAAAACACTGAAGCTTTCTTT.

V usage is TRBV18 and J usage is TRBJ1-6, with D uncertain. The CDR3 covers 15 residues. With 6 bases removed from V and 7 bases from J, the gap between germline ends came to 16 bases. Germline V gene sequence: CDR1 KGHSH, CDR2 LQKENI. The CDR3 region has the DNA TGTGCCAGCTCGCCCGTCGGGGTCCCCAATTCACCCCTCCACTTT. Translation gives CASSPVGVPNSPLHF.

This chain links TRBV25-1 with TRBJ2-5, with 9 bases identical to TRBD1. Trimming at V came to 3 bases and at J to 4 bases, leaving 6 bases not matched to a gene. There are 15 residues in the CDR3. CDR1 is MGHDK and CDR2 is SYGVNS in the germline V gene. CDR3 sequence: CASSDTGGAGETQYF. CDR3 DNA sequence: TGTGCCAGCAGTGACACAGGGGGCGCGGGAGAGACCCAGTACTTC.

The CDR3 protein is CASSLGPGSSYEQYF. DNA for the CDR3: TGTGCCAGCAGCTTGGGTCCAGGGTCCTCCTACGAGCAGTACTTC. This chain links TRBV5-5 with TRBJ2-7; a possible D gene is TRBD1 (5 bases). This CDR3 region has 15 residues. V was shortened by 0 bases and J by 0 bases, with 10 bases between the two germline ends. Germline assignment: CDR1 SGHKS and CDR2 YYEKEE (reference sequence).

This chain links TRBV3-1 (or the pseudogene TRBV3-2) with TRBJ2-3; 7 bases agree with TRBD2. The V gene end was trimmed by 4 bases and the J gene end by 8 bases; junction bases not matched to a gene: 15. CDR3 length equals 16 residues. Germline values: CDR1 LGHDT, CDR2 YNNKEL (reference sequence). This CDR3 is CASSPALGLPLGTQYF. CDR3 coding DNA: TGTGCCAGCAGCCCCGCCTTGGGACTACCTTTGGGTACGCAGTATTTT.

This sequence joins TRBV6-1 and TRBJ2-3; D is perhaps TRBD1 (5 bases). From germline, CDR1 is MNHNS and CDR2 SASEGT. The CDR3 runs 13 residues. The V and J ends lost 0 bases and 10 bases respectively, with 11 bases between them. The CDR3 sequence: CASSEALDSPQYF. Here the CDR3 DNA reads TGTGCCAGCAGTGAAGCGCTCGACAGCCCGCAGTATTTT.

The rearrangement uses TRBV9 and TRBJ1-3; D gene unclear. Germline V CDR1 and CDR2: SGDLS, YYNGEE. The CDR3 is 16 amino acids. The V end lost 0 bases, the J end lost 2 bases, and 12 bases lay between the germline ends. The CDR3 sequence: CASSVVPGRTGNTIYF. The DNA of the CDR3 is TGTGCCAGCAGCGTAGTCCCGGGGAGGACTGGAAACACCATATATTTT.

The chain has TRBV4-3 and TRBJ2-5; 10 positions match TRBD2. The trim removed 0 bases at V and 5 bases at J, leaving 15 bases unmatched. The CDR3 contains 19 residues. Germline V gene data show CDR1 as LGHNA and CDR2 as YSLEER. CDR3 in DNA: TGCGCCAGCAGCCAAGAATGGATCACTAGCGGGGTTTGGGGGGAGACCCAGTACTTC. It is translated as CASSQEWITSGVWGETQYF.

The CDR3 DNA sequence: TGTGCCAGCAGTTCCCCAGGGGCGAGTAATCATGGCTACACCTTC. Translating it yields CASSSPGASNHGYTF. This rearrangement joins TRBV28 to TRBJ1-2; a weak D match, TRBD1 (6 bases). This CDR3 comprises 15 residues. V was clipped by 4 bases and J by 6 bases, with 18 bases between them. The germline gives CDR1 MDHEN, CDR2 SYDVKM.

The chain employs TRBV2 and TRBJ1-6; tentatively, D is TRBD1 (5 bases). Trimming removed 6 bases from V and 6 bases from J, with 18 bases in between. The germline gives CDR1 SNHLY, CDR2 FYNNEI. The CDR3 length is 16 residues. The CDR3 spells CASRPGYRFGNSPLHF. DNA of the CDR3: TGTGCCAGCAGGCCCGGATACAGGTTTGGTAATTCACCCCTCCACTTT. The full variable domain, in which reference TRBV2 and TRBJ1-6 provide the parts outside the CDR3, is EPEVTQTPSHQVTQMGQEVILRCVPISNHLYFYWYRQILGQKVEFLVSFYNNEISEKSEIFDDQFSVERPDGSNFTLKIRSTKLEDSAMYFCASRPGYRFGNSPLHFGNGTRLTVT.

The chain uses TRBV9 and TRBJ2-7, with D possibly TRBD2 on 6 matching bases. The germline CDR1 and CDR2 sequences are SGDLS and YYNGEE. This CDR3 comprises 15 residues. V was pared by 0 bases and J by 9 bases, with 19 bases between. The CDR3 DNA reads as TGTGCCAGCAGCGTAGCGGCGGGATACGGCGAGGGGCAGTACTTC. It codes for CASSVAAGYGEGQYF. The whole variable domain, filled in from reference TRBV9 and TRBJ2-7, reads DSGVTQTPKHLITATGQRVTLRCSPRSGDLSVYWYQQSLDQGLQFLIQYYNGEERAKGNILERFSAQQFPDLHSELNLSSLELGDSALYFCASSVAAGYGEGQYFGPGTRLTVT.

CDR3: CASSVGSQAGELFF. The CDR3 DNA reads TGTGCCAGCAGCGTAGGTTCCCAGGCCGGGGAGCTGTTTTTT. V is TRBV9 and J is TRBJ2-2; D is unclear. This CDR3 comprises 14 residues. Trimming took 0 bases from V and 6 from J, leaving 9 bases between them. Germline lookup yields CDR1 SGDLS and CDR2 YYNGEE.

The chain links TRBV9 to TRBJ2-3; no clear D. In germline, CDR1 is SGDLS, CDR2 YYNGEE. The length of the CDR3 is 15 residues. The V end was cut by 0 bases, the J end by 7 bases, with 15 bases between. This CDR3 reads CASSVGHSDKNTQYF. The CDR3 region has the DNA TGTGCCAGCAGCGTAGGACATTCGGATAAGAATACGCAGTATTTT. Using reference TRBV9 and TRBJ2-3 for the parts outside the CDR3, the full variable domain is DSGVTQTPKHLITATGQRVTLRCSPRSGDLSVYWYQQSLDQGLQFLIQYYNGEERAKGNILERFSAQQFPDLHSELNLSSLELGDSALYFCASSVGHSDKNTQYFGPGTRLTVL.